In this sample, the clone carrying this T cell receptor (beta chain) turned up many times. Its cognate antigen is unknown. There were TCR beta CDR3 regions amplified from RNA transcripts. HTBI primers were used for first-round RT-PCR of the TCR CDR3. MiXCR, run by TCRdb on the multiplex PCR reads, gives a single entry per CDR3 protein. The sample consists of 450,000 to 700,000 distinct CDR3 sequences, roughly 50% of them appearing once. This entry comes from a study of T cells in Graves' hyperthyroidism and ophthalmopathy. The CDR3 contains 15 residues. The trim removed 6 bases at V and 1 base at J, leaving 7 bases unmatched. Study results and limitations: Most thyroid clonotypes with frequency above 0.001 were detected in blood. In validation, the model predicted ophthalmopathy. These predictions came a median approximately 5.9 months before onset.

The sequence came from a woman between 18 and 29 years old with Graves' hyperthyroidism. Sequences were obtained from peripheral blood or thyroid tissue (not recorded which). The chain links TRBV12-3 or TRBV12-4 to TRBJ2-7; 9 nucleotides agree with TRBD2. The CDR3 nucleotides are TGTGCCAGCAGGGAAGCGGGAGGACCTTCCTACGAGCAGTACTTC. Its protein product is CASREAGGPSYEQYF.